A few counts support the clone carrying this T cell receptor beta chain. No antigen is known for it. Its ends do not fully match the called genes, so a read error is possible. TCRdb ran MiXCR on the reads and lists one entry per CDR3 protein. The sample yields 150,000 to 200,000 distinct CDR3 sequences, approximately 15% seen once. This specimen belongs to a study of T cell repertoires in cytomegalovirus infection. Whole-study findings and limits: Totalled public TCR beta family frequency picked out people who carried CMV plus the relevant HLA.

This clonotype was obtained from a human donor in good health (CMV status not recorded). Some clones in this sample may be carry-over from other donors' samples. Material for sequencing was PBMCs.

The CDR3: CASTPWMGNPGELFF. CDR3 DNA sequence: TGTGCCAGTACCCCCTGGATGGGGAACCCCGGGGAGCTGTTTTTT. This chain uses TRBV19 with TRBJ2-2; no firm D call. The germline gives CDR1 LNHDA, CDR2 SQIVND (reference sequence). The CDR3 is made up of 15 amino acids. The whole variable domain, filled in from reference TRBV19 and TRBJ2-2, reads DGGITQSPKYLFRKEGQNVTLSCEQNLNHDAMYWYRQDPGQGLRLIYYSQIVNDFQKGDIAEGYSVSREKKESFPLTVTSAQKNPTAFYLCASTPWMGNPGELFFGEGSRLTVL.